This T cell receptor (beta chain) was captured by sequencing in a study of shared clonotypes between healthy human individuals. Background on the study: Per-donor plates numbered three CD4 naive, three CD4 memory, two CD8 naive and one CD8 memory.

V was pared by 3 bases and J by 0 bases, with 15 bases between. This CDR3 region has 17 residues. Germline lookup yields CDR1 LNHDA and CDR2 SQIVND (reference sequence). The sample holds one count of this clone. The target antigen is unknown. Study conclusions and caveats: The low donor count limited represented genetic and exposure-history diversity. Sharing across four donors was highest in naive CD4 (roughly 5%) and lowest in memory CD8 (0.4%).

Generated by immunoSEQ multiplex PCR, the TCRdb table keeps only in-frame clones and is missing some. This sample has about 800,000 clones; about 97% occur once, and the top ten carry about 0.25%. Naive CD8 cells lacked CD45RO, underwent positive selection for CCR7 and left out terminally differentiated effector memory CD45RA+ cells. Nashville, Tennessee was home to all donors, who were Caucasian adults. Sequenced: naive CD8+ T cells sorted from blood. The clonotype was recovered from a young man in good health. The V gene is TRBV19, the J gene TRBJ1-5; the D gene is possibly TRBD1 (6 bases). The CDR3 is CASSIRGGAYSNQPQHF. The CDR3, as DNA: TGTGCCAGTAGTATTCGAGGGGGGGCATATAGCAATCAGCCCCAGCATTTT.